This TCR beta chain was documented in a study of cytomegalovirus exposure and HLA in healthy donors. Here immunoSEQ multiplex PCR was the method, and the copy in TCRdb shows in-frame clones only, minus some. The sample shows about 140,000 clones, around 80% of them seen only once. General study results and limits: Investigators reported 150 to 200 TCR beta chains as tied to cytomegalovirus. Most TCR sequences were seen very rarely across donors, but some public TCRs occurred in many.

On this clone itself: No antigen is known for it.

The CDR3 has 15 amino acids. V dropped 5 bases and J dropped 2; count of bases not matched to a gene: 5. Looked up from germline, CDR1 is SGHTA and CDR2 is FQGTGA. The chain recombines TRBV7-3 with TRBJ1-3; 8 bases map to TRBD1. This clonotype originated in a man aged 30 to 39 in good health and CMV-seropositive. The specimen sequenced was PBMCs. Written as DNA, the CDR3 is TGTGCCAGCAGCCCTCGGACAGGGACTGGAAACACCATATATTTT. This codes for CASSPRTGTGNTIYF.